A selection of T cell receptor beta chains follows, all from one sample in a study of CD8+CD57+ T cells in acquired aplastic anemia. TCRdb called the reads again in MiXCR, with one record for every CDR3 protein. The repertoire holds approximately 250,000 distinct CDR3 sequences, with less than 85% as singletons. Sequenced: sorted CD4+, CD8+, or CD8+CD57+ T cells (not recorded which) from PBMCs. These receptors were collected from a human donor with aplastic anemia. Both conserved end residues are part of each CDR3. Fields, in order: J gene, clone size, V gene, D gene, CDR3 protein, CDR3 DNA. D genes are given only for firm matches. Clone sizes are given selectively: once, few, many, or a class where the clone is expanded.

>TRBJ1-1|NA|TRBV7-9|NA
CASSGQGQVGSAKEAFF
TGTGCCAGCAGCGGGCAGGGCCAAGTTGGTTCGGCCAAAGAAGCTTTCTTT
>TRBJ1-3|NA|TRBV5-6|NA
CASSLGKDLGNTIYF
TGTGCCAGCAGCTTGGGGAAGGACCTTGGAAACACCATATATTTT
>TRBJ2-3|NA|TRBV7-6|NA
CASSLGSGNDPLHF
TGTGCCAGCAGCTTAGGTTCCGGTAATGATCCCCTCCATTTT
>TRBJ1-4|NA|TRBV7-9|NA
CASSLSTGQNEKLFF
TGTGCCAGCAGCTTAAGTACAGGGCAGAATGAAAAACTGTTTTTT
>TRBJ1-5|NA|TRBV7-9|NA
CASSLAGWTNTHQHF
TGTGCCAGCAGCTTAGCGGGATGGACCAATACGCACCAGCATTTT
>TRBJ2-3|NA|TRBV11-2|NA
CASSAIDSAQYF
TGCGCCAGCAGCGCAATCGACAGTGCGCAGTATTTT
>TRBJ2-5|NA|TRBV5-8|NA
CASSLAPRETQYF
TGTGCCAGCAGCTTGGCTCCGCGAGAGACCCAGTATTTC
>TRBJ1-1|many|TRBV11-3|NA
CASSLDLTVLNTEAFF
TGTGCCAGCAGCTTAGATCTGACAGTCTTGAACACTGAAGCTTTCTTT
>TRBJ1-1|once|TRBV9|NA
CASSVVQGNTEAFF
TGTGCCAGCAGCGTAGTGCAGGGGAACACTGAAGCTTTCTTT
>TRBJ1-2|few|TRBV2|TRBD1
CASSGTVLNYGYTF
TGTGCCAGCTCCGGGACAGTCCTTAACTATGGCTACACCTTC
>TRBJ2-7|NA|TRBV7-8|NA
CASSQLEPRPTKQYF
TGTGCCAGCAGTCAGCTAGAGCCACGACCCACGAAGCAGTACTTC
>TRBJ2-1|few|TRBV20-1|NA
CSARGERESDEQFF
TGCAGTGCTAGAGGGGAACGGGAGAGCGATGAGCAGTTCTTC
>TRBJ1-1|NA|TRBV7-2|NA
CASSLALGRDTEAFF
TGTGCCAGCAGCTTAGCGCTGGGACGGGACACTGAAGCTTTCTTT
>TRBJ1-1|few|TRBV7-9|NA
CASSFDRSGGTDEFF
TGTGCCAGCAGCTTTGATAGAAGCGGGGGCACTGATGAGTTCTTT
>TRBJ2-5|NA|TRBV7-9|NA
CASSLVETQYFAPYF
NA
>TRBJ1-1|NA|TRBV7-2|NA
CASSLRAGPDTPYF
TGTGCCAGCAGCTTACGGGCAGGGCCCGATACGCCTTACTTT
>TRBJ2-5|many|TRBV7-2|NA
CASSQPDRQYQETQYF
TGTGCCAGCAGCCAACCGGACAGACAGTACCAAGAGACCCAGTACTTC
>TRBJ2-5|NA|TRBV9|NA
CASSVDRTTYSYYF
TGTGCCAGCAGCGTAGACAGGACCACCTATTCCTATTACTTC
>TRBJ1-5|NA|TRBV7-2|TRBD1
CASSLTGDQTQHF
TGCGCCAGCAGCCTTACAGGGGATCAGACCCAGCATTTT
>TRBJ1-1|NA|TRBV7-9|NA
CASRMDVNEQFFGFF
NA
>TRBJ1-6|NA|TRBV9|NA
CASSVGTGGDGEPLHF
TGTGCCAGCAGCGTAGGTACTGGCGGGGATGGTGAGCCCCTCCACTTT
>TRBJ1-1|NA|TRBV24-1|TRBD1
CATSDTKTGGEAFF
TGTGCCACCAGTGACACGAAAACAGGGGGGGAAGCTTTCTTT
>TRBJ2-3|NA|TRBV9|NA
CGSSGEGDPKDDF
TGTGGCAGCAGCGGAGAAGGGGACCCGAAGGATGACTTT
>TRBJ2-1|NA|TRBV5-1|NA
CASRPDSYDQQFF
TGCGCCAGCAGACCGGACAGCTACGATCAGCAGTTCTTC
>TRBJ1-2|NA|TRBV5-1|TRBD1
CASSSGQGDYGYTF
TGCGCCAGCAGCTCGGGACAGGGGGACTATGGCTACACCTTC
>TRBJ2-5|NA|TRBV9|NA
CASSIGVFPDAQYF
TGTGCCAGCAGCATAGGAGTATTCCCCGATGCGCAGTACTTC
>TRBJ1-1|NA|TRBV20-1|NA
CSARFGANTTEAFF
TGCAGTGCTCGTTTTGGGGCGAACACCACTGAAGCTTTCTTT
>TRBJ2-5|NA|TRBV20-1|TRBD1
CSAVDRGETQYF
TGCAGTGCCGTAGACAGGGGTGAGACCCAGTACTTC
>TRBJ1-5|NA|TRBV7-2|NA
CASSLGENQPKHF
TGTGCCAGCAGCTTGGGGGAAAACCAGCCCAAGCATTTT
>TRBJ1-5|NA|TRBV7-8|TRBD1
CASSFEPGGTAQPF
TGTGCCAGCAGCTTTGAACCAGGCGGGACAGCCCAGCCCTTT
>TRBJ2-2|NA|TRBV7-2|NA
CASSLPHTGELFF
TGTGCCAGCAGCTTACCCCATACCGGGGAGCTGTTTTTT
>TRBJ2-7|NA|TRBV19|NA
CFSSIIQGVCYEQYF
TGTTTCAGTAGTATTATTCAAGGCGTGTGCTATGAGCAGTACTTC
>TRBJ2-6|NA|TRBV7-9|NA
CASTWSDEQFFGPNVLTF
NA
>TRBJ2-3|NA|TRBV7-6|NA
CASSLAESHDFRQF
TGTGCCAGCAGCTTAGCGGAGAGTCACGACTTCCGGCAATTT
>TRBJ2-3|NA|TRBV19|TRBD2
CASSIPTLAGGSDTQYF
TGTGCCAGTAGTATCCCTACTCTAGCGGGAGGTTCGGATACGCAGTATTTT
>TRBJ2-3|NA|TRBV7-8|NA
CASSSDTDAQYF
TGTGCCAGCAGCTCTGATACAGATGCGCAATATTTT
>TRBJ1-1|NA|TRBV9|NA
CASSVGGRGDTESFF
TGTGCCAGCAGCGTAGGGGGCAGAGGGGACACGGAGTCTTTCTTT
>TRBJ2-3|NA|TRBV27|TRBD2
CASSSTSGNTQYF
TGTGCCAGCAGTTCCACTAGCGGGAATACGCAGTATTTT
>TRBJ2-3|NA|TRBV7-8|TRBD2
CASSDAGGPAPQF
TGTGCCAGCAGCGACGCGGGAGGTCCCGCTCCGCAGTTT
>TRBJ1-5|once|TRBV19|TRBD1
CASSTPRTGGLQPQHF
TGTGCCAGTAGTACCCCCCGGACAGGGGGCTTACAGCCCCAGCATTTT
>TRBJ2-1|NA|TRBV9|TRBD2
CASSVGGTSSDTFF
TGTGCCAGCAGCGTAGGAGGGACTAGCTCAGATACGTTCTTC
>TRBJ1-1|NA|TRBV20-1|NA
CSACSWGRKKAFF
TGCAGTGCCTGTAGTTGGGGACGCAAGAAAGCTTTCTTT
>TRBJ1-2|NA|TRBV2|TRBD1
CASRSGGGYDGYTF
TGTGCCAGCAGGTCAGGGGGCGGATATGATGGCTACACCTTC
>TRBJ2-7|NA|TRBV11-3|NA
CASSLDLAAYEQYF
TGTGCCAGCAGCTTAGACCTGGCAGCCTACGAGCAGTACTTC
>TRBJ2-5|NA|TRBV5-4|NA
CASSLSAAQYF
TGCGCCAGCAGCTTGTCGGCGGCCCAGTACTTC
>TRBJ1-1|NA|TRBV15|NA
CATNGGMNTEAFF
TGTGCCACCAATGGGGGAATGAACACTGAAGCTTTCTTT
>TRBJ1-2|NA|TRBV2|NA
CASSEGGIPEQFFGF
NA
>TRBJ2-5|NA|TRBV9|TRBD1
CASSVGQGKVETQYF
TGTGCCAGCAGCGTAGGACAGGGTAAAGTGGAGACCCAGTACTTC
>TRBJ1-1|few|TRBV20-1|NA
CSARVRGRKNTEAFF
TGCAGTGCTAGAGTTAGGGGACGCAAGAACACTGAAGCTTTCTTT
>TRBJ1-6|NA|TRBV9|TRBD1
CASSADRDTPSFDF
TGTGCCAGCAGCGCCGACAGGGATACTCCGTCTTTTGACTTT
>TRBJ2-1|few|TRBV24-1|NA
CATSDYVGGQYNEQFF
TGTGCCACCAGTGATTACGTGGGGGGACAGTACAACGAGCAGTTCTTC
>TRBJ2-3|NA|TRBV15|NA
CATEGLEAQYF
TGTGCCACCGAAGGTCTTGAGGCGCAGTATTTT
>TRBJ2-1|NA|TRBV9|NA
CASSLGSDTENFEQFF
TGTGCCAGCAGCTTAGGGTCAGATACGGAGAATTTTGAGCAGTTCTTC
>TRBJ2-3|NA|TRBV2|TRBD2
CASRGGTSLTHTQYF
TGTGCCAGTCGCGGGGGGACCTCTCTCACGCATACGCAGTATTTT
>TRBJ2-3|NA|TRBV15|NA
CVTSRGRDQDTQYF
TGTGTCACCAGCAGAGGCAGAGATCAAGATACGCAGTATTTT
>TRBJ2-7|NA|TRBV20-1|NA
CSASYSSYEQYF
TGCAGTGCTAGCTACAGCTCCTACGAGCAGTACTTC
>TRBJ1-1|NA|TRBV10-3|NA
CAISESSGAEAFF
TGTGCCATCAGTGAGTCCAGTGGGGCTGAAGCTTTCTTT
>TRBJ2-2|once|TRBV7-8|NA
CASSQQDGSRSPSF
TGTGCCAGCAGCCAACAGGATGGGTCCCGCAGTCCGTCTTTT
>TRBJ2-5|NA|TRBV7-2|TRBD1
CASSPYPDGTALPYF
TGTGCCAGCAGCCCTTATCCAGACGGGACAGCCCTCCCCTACTTC
>TRBJ1-4|NA|TRBV7-3|NA
CASSLSPGMNTEAFF
TGTGCCAGCAGCTTAAGTCCAGGGATGAACACTGAAGCGTTTTTT